The sequence of this TCR beta chain was determined in a study of blood T cell repertoires in COVID-19. About the research overall: Specimens from acute and convalescent COVID-19 originated in the United States, Italy and Spain. From T cells, B-cell-depleted T cells, or PBMCs came the material, which was cDNA or gDNA.

Per the study methods: Estimates of nucleated cell counts were drawn from the amplification of reference gene primers. TCRdb's table, derived via immunoSEQ multiplex PCR, lists solely in-frame clones and lacks some. V, J and clone size derive from that table, while D and trimming were established from the DNA sequence. The table lists about 50,000 clones, 87% of them singletons. The CDR3 loop spans 14 amino acids. Trimming took 1 base from V and 3 from J, leaving 10 bases between them. Germline CDR1 is LGHNA and CDR2 is YNFKEQ. The sequence derives from a man in his fifties or sixties with active COVID-19. V and J are TRBV4-2 and TRBJ2-7; tentative D call: TRBD1 (5 bases). Material for sequencing was peripheral blood. CDR3 loop: CASSQATDSYEQYF. In nucleotides, the CDR3 is TGTGCCAGCAGCCAAGCGACAGACAGCTACGAGCAGTACTTC.